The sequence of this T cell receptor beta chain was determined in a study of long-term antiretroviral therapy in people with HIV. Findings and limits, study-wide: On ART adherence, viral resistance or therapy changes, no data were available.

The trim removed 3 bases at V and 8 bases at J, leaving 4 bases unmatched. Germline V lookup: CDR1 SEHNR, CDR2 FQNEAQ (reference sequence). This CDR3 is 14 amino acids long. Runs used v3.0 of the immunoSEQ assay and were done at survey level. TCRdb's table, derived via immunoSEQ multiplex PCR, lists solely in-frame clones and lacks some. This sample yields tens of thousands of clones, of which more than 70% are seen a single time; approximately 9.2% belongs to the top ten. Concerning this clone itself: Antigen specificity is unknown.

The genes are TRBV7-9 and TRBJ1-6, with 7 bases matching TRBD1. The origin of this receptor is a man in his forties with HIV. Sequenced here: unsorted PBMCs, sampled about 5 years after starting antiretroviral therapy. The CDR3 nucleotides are TGTGCCAGCAGCTTCCGGACAGGAGATTCACCCCTCCACTTT. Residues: CASSFRTGDSPLHF.